Each of the 8 T cell receptor beta chains below was sequenced from the same sample in a study of blood T cell repertoires in COVID-19. Generated by immunoSEQ multiplex PCR, the TCRdb table keeps only in-frame clones and is missing some. Here the sample spans roughly 150,000 clones, around 82% being singletons. Sequenced: peripheral blood. These receptors were collected from a human donor with acute or convalescent COVID-19. The donor label of this sample is uncertain.

CDR3 amino acids: CASSLVWLAGGQETQYF. CDR3 DNA: TGTGCCAGCAGCTTAGTTTGGCTAGCGGGAGGCCAAGAGACCCAGTACTTC. V and J are TRBV7-2 and TRBJ2-5; TRBD2 matches 11 bases. The CDR3 sequence is 17 residues long. The V and J ends lost 1 base and 1 base, in that order; junction bases with no gene match: 5. Germline CDR1 reads SGHTA; CDR2 reads FQGNSA.

The rearrangement joins TRBV18 to TRBJ2-3, with D possibly TRBD1 on 6 matching bases. CDR3 length: 15 amino acids. The V gene's germline CDR1 is KGHSH and CDR2 LQKENI. V lost 3 bases to trimming and J lost 4 bases, with 14 bases between them. CDR3 sequence (DNA): TGTGCCAGCTCACCTTCCCCCGGGACACCAGATACGCAGTATTTT. This sequence encodes CASSPSPGTPDTQYF.

The CDR3 DNA sequence: TGCGCCAGCCAGACCCGGGGGGAGCCCTACAATGAGCAGTTCTTC. Its protein product is CASQTRGEPYNEQFF. The V and J genes are TRBV5-1 and TRBJ2-1; TRBD2 matches 7 bases. Germline-derived CDR1 and CDR2 are SGHRS and YFSETQ. The junction had 9 bases not matched to a gene; V was cut back by 7 bases and J by 2 bases. This CDR3 is 15 amino acids long.

The chain employs TRBV6-4 and TRBJ2-7; TRBD2 matches 7 bases. Germline loops: CDR1 MRHNA, CDR2 SNTAGT. CDR3 length: 14 residues. In DNA form, the CDR3 reads TGTGCTCTAGCGGACCGGGCCTGGGGGTACGAGCAGTACTTC. Residues: CALADRAWGYEQYF.

The chain carries TRBV5-4 and TRBJ2-3, with 9 bases matching TRBD1. The trim removed 4 bases at V and 2 bases at J, leaving 5 bases unmatched. This CDR3 spans 15 amino acids. Germline lookup yields CDR1 SGHNT and CDR2 YYREEE (reference sequence). CDR3 loop: CASSVGQGITDTQYF. For the CDR3, the DNA is TGTGCCAGCAGCGTGGGACAGGGTATCACAGATACGCAGTATTTT.

This clone appeared a few times. This rearrangement joins TRBV18 to TRBJ2-2; perhaps TRBD1 as D (6 bases). This CDR3 has 14 residues. V was pared by 8 bases and J by 1 base, with 11 bases between. Germline V CDR1 and CDR2: KGHSH, LQKENI. The DNA for the CDR3 is TGTGCCAGCCGAGAGGGACAGAACACCGGGGAGCTGTTTTTT. Translation gives CASREGQNTGELFF.

The V and J genes are TRBV5-4 and TRBJ1-1; tentative D call: TRBD1 (5 bases). Trimming stripped 0 bases from V and 5 bases from J, with 11 bases between. CDR3 length: 14 amino acids. In germline, CDR1 is SGHNT, CDR2 YYREEE (reference sequence). The DNA for the CDR3 is TGTGCCAGCAGCTTGGATGGGGCTTGGACTGAAGCTTTCTTT. Translating gives CASSLDGAWTEAFF.

The chain recombines TRBV20-1 with TRBJ1-2, with D possibly being TRBD1 (6 bases). V was cut by 3 bases and J by 0 bases, with 8 bases left in between. Looked up from germline, CDR1 is DFQATT and CDR2 is SNEGSKA (reference sequence). The CDR3 length is 13 residues. The CDR3 is CSASSGANYGYTF. CDR3 coding DNA: TGCAGTGCTAGTTCAGGGGCTAACTATGGCTACACCTTC.